This T cell receptor (beta chain) was identified in a study of CD8 T cells in Susac syndrome. Notes on the study in general: Regarding the TCR sequencing and HLA analysis, the study admitted that a relatively small number of individuals were involved.

Sequencing targeted TCR beta in T cells from blood (CD8+ and CD4+). Negative isolation yielded CD4+ and CD8+ T cells, and FACS enriched TEMRA cells. Remarks on this clonotype: Its antigen is unknown.

An amount of RNA that ranged from roughly 0.5 to 1 ug was reverse transcribed with random hexamers. An immunoSEQ multiplex PCR amplified TCR beta CDR3 over 54 Vbeta and 13 Jbeta. One entry per CDR3 protein results from TCRdb running MiXCR on the immunoSEQ multiplex PCR reads. The table lists around 79,000 distinct CDR3 sequences, roughly 95% of them singletons, with roughly 0.4% in the top ten. The origin of this receptor is a human donor with multiple sclerosis. The specimen sequenced was CD8+ T cells from PBMCs.

CDR3 protein: CASSLAFPGSISPLHF. The CDR3 DNA follows: TGTGCCAGCAGCTTAGCGTTCCCGGGAAGTATTTCACCCCTCCACTTT. The chain links TRBV7-6 to TRBJ1-6; D gene unclear. The CDR3 has 16 amino acids. V was clipped by 0 bases and J by 9 bases, with 15 bases between them. Germline loops: CDR1 SGHVS, CDR2 FNYEAQ.